Listed below are T cell receptor beta chains from one sample, sequenced in a study of PD-L1 blockade in urothelial cancer. Libraries were prepared by immunoSEQ multiplex PCR; TCRdb keeps only in-frame clonotypes and omits some of them. The repertoire has about 52,000 clones, roughly 80% of them found once; the top ten carry 1% to 1.5%. The sequencing here drew on PBMCs, taken around atezolizumab (anti-PD-L1) treatment. These receptors were collected from a man aged 45-65 years with urothelial cancer. The CDR3 runs from the conserved cysteine through the conserved F or W. A D gene is named only where the DNA matches it firmly. Rows give clone size only sometimes, using once, few, many, or a class for an expanded clone.

j_call,d_call,v_call,clone_size,cdr3_aa,cdr3_nt
TRBJ1-5,TRBD1,TRBV18,-,CASSAHRGDGNQPQHF,TGTGCCAGCTCAGCCCACAGGGGGGACGGCAATCAGCCCCAGCATTTT
TRBJ2-5,TRBD2,TRBV5-5,-,CASSLSGGAGETQYF,TGTGCCAGCAGCTTGAGCGGGGGGGCGGGAGAGACCCAGTACTTC
TRBJ2-1,-,TRBV5-8,-,CASSWDSVNEQFF,TGTGCCAGCAGCTGGGACTCAGTCAATGAGCAGTTCTTC
TRBJ2-2,TRBD1,TRBV11-2,few,CASTLTGGNTGELFF,TGTGCCAGCACGCTGACAGGGGGAAACACCGGGGAGCTGTTTTTT
TRBJ2-7,TRBD1,TRBV7-9,once,CASSLVWVGQETYEQYF,TGTGCCAGCAGCTTAGTTTGGGTGGGACAGGAGACCTACGAGCAGTACTTC
TRBJ1-2,TRBD1,TRBV29-1,-,CSVALGGDLGGYTF,TGCAGCGTTGCATTAGGGGGCGATCTGGGAGGCTACACCTTC
TRBJ1-1,-,TRBV6-5,-,CASSYDGKATEAFF,TGTGCCAGCAGTTACGACGGGAAGGCCACTGAAGCTTTCTTT
TRBJ1-1,TRBD1,TRBV29-1,-,CSVGPGGTEAFF,TGCAGCGTTGGGCCAGGGGGGACTGAAGCTTTCTTT
TRBJ1-1,TRBD1,TRBV6-5,once,CASSYGGQRLDTEAFF,TGTGCCAGCAGTTACGGGGGACAGAGGTTGGACACTGAAGCTTTCTTT
TRBJ2-7,TRBD2,TRBV7-9,-,CASSSGTSSYEQYF,TGTGCCAGCAGCTCCGGGACTAGCTCGTACGAGCAGTACTTC
TRBJ2-1,TRBD1,TRBV20-1,-,CSASKGALFF,TGCAGTGCTAGCAAGGGGGCCTTGTTCTTC
TRBJ1-3,-,TRBV9,-,CASSYRDGNTIYF,TGTGCCAGCAGCTACAGGGATGGAAACACCATATATTTT
TRBJ2-1,-,TRBV5-4,-,CASSFGHEQFF,TGTGCCAGCAGCTTTGGGCATGAGCAGTTCTTC
TRBJ1-2,-,TRBV7-2,-,CASSFGRENYGYTF,TGTGCCAGCAGCTTCGGTAGGGAGAACTATGGCTACACCTTC
TRBJ2-2,-,TRBV4-1,-,CASSHSGELFF,TGCGCCAGCAGTCATTCCGGGGAGCTGTTTTTT
TRBJ2-5,TRBD1,TRBV5-1,-,CASTWGQQETQYF,TGCGCCAGCACCTGGGGACAGCAAGAGACCCAGTACTTC
TRBJ1-5,TRBD1,TRBV12-5,-,CASGFGTGNQPQHF,TGTGCTAGTGGTTTCGGGACAGGCAATCAGCCCCAGCATTTT
TRBJ1-5,-,TRBV28,-,CASITPGGLGQPQHF,TGTGCCAGCATCACCCCTGGCGGTTTGGGTCAGCCCCAGCATTTT
TRBJ2-5,TRBD1,TRBV7-7,-,CASSLGVTGGRETQYF,TGTGCTAGCAGCTTAGGGGTGACAGGGGGCCGAGAGACCCAGTACTTC
TRBJ2-2,TRBD2,TRBV2,-,CASTGSTSGLTGELFF,TGTGCCAGCACGGGTAGCACTAGCGGACTCACCGGGGAGCTGTTTTTT
TRBJ2-2,TRBD2,TRBV28,-,CASREGLAGVNGELFF,TGTGCCAGCCGTGAAGGACTAGCGGGAGTTAACGGGGAGCTGTTTTTT
TRBJ2-7,-,TRBV20-1,-,CSARDGDEQYF,TGCAGTGCTAGAGATGGAGACGAGCAGTACTTC
TRBJ2-7,-,TRBV14,-,CASSQVVSYGEQYF,TGTGCCAGCAGCCAAGTCGTCTCTTACGGCGAGCAGTACTTC
TRBJ1-1,-,TRBV2,-,CASSRVVTEAFF,TGTGCCAGCAGCAGGGTAGTCACTGAAGCTTTCTTT
TRBJ2-7,-,TRBV21-1,-,CASRASRGLAGVSYEQYF,TGTGCCAGCAGAGCATCGAGGGGACTAGCGGGAGTATCCTACGAGCAGTACTTC
TRBJ2-5,TRBD2,TRBV7-6,-,CASSLDAGVVETQYF,TGTGCCAGCAGCTTAGACGCGGGGGTGGTCGAGACCCAGTACTTC
TRBJ1-5,-,TRBV5-6,few,CASSLGLYSNQPQHF,TGTGCCAGCAGCTTGGGCCTCTATAGCAATCAGCCCCAGCATTTT
TRBJ1-2,-,TRBV30,-,CAWRQPNYGYTF,TGTGCCTGGAGACAGCCCAATTATGGCTACACCTTC
TRBJ2-1,TRBD2,TRBV5-3,-,CARSLWMSGRTRNEQFF,TGTGCCAGAAGCTTGTGGATGAGCGGGAGGACGAGGAATGAGCAGTTCTTC
TRBJ2-2,-,TRBV27,few,CASSFLPSSPGELFF,TGTGCCAGCAGTTTTCTTCCTAGCTCGCCCGGGGAGCTGTTTTTT
TRBJ1-4,-,TRBV19,-,CASSTYQRGEGEKLFF,TGTGCCAGTAGTACCTACCAGCGGGGCGAAGGCGAAAAACTGTTTTTT
TRBJ2-1,TRBD2,TRBV7-3,-,CASSSRLAPYNEQFF,TGTGCCAGCAGCTCTCGACTAGCCCCGTACAATGAGCAGTTCTTC
TRBJ2-1,-,TRBV23-1,-,CASSRLDRETNEQFF,TGCGCCAGCAGTCGACTAGATCGAGAGACCAATGAGCAGTTCTTC
TRBJ2-1,TRBD2,TRBV7-9,few,CASSPGLADSYNEQFF,TGTGCCAGCAGCCCGGGACTAGCGGACTCCTACAATGAGCAGTTCTTC
TRBJ2-2,TRBD1,TRBV7-8,-,CASSLGGGMGQLMGTGELFF,TGTGCCAGCAGCTTAGGAGGGGGCATGGGGCAATTAATGGGCACCGGGGAGCTGTTTTTT
TRBJ1-1,-,TRBV6-1,once,CASRVLGQEAFF,TGTGCCAGCAGGGTTCTTGGACAGGAAGCTTTCTTT
TRBJ1-5,TRBD1,TRBV15,-,CATSSGGGSQPQHF,TGTGCCACCAGCTCAGGGGGAGGTAGTCAGCCCCAGCATTTT